This TCR beta chain is drawn from a study of shared clonotypes between healthy human individuals (dated by TCRdb to 2019 to 2021). At the level of the whole study: A couple of women and three men aged 18 to 49 years were included in the cohort. Per donor, three plates each were used for CD4 naive and CD4 memory, two for CD8 naive, and one for CD8 memory. Blood TCR repertoires of roughly five healthy adults were deeply sequenced to estimate repertoire size and the extent of clonotype sharing between individuals. Different laboratories and diverse techniques were used to prepare libraries and sequence TCR repertoires, to increase sequencing depth and limit assay-specific biases. Between about 0.9 and 10 billion PBMCs per donor were obtained by leukapheresis.

V trim: 6 bases; J trim: 11 bases; unmatched bases: 11. From a lookup of the germline V gene, CDR1 and CDR2 are MDHEN and SYDVKM. Inclusive of the bounding cysteine and phenylalanine, the CDR3 is 13 residues long. Only the CDR3 DNA stays, 39 bases, in frame from base 1. Overall study outcomes, separate from this receptor: Naive subsets generally had larger estimated clonotype richness than memory subsets. When several donors were compared, the shared fraction of clonotypes was roughly 4.8% for naive CD4, approximately 3.3% for naive CD8, 2% to 2.5% for memory CD4, and 0.35% to 0.4% for memory CD8. Sampling was restricted to blood, and TCR repertoires in tissues likely differ from the TCR repertoires found in blood. The small number of donors limited the genetic and exposure-history diversity represented. Pairwise subsampling led to the expectation that sequencing depth would affect the degree of clonotype sharing among donors. Compared with non-shared clonotypes, the clonotypes found in all four sorted-subset donors had higher generation probabilities. Incomplete sequencing was indicated by rarefaction of sorted-subset datasets, despite the large sequencing depth.

Using the deep immunoSEQ assay, TCR CDR3 regions were amplified from genomic DNA by multiplex PCR. Extracted genomic DNA from each cell subset was spread evenly across all wells of several immunoSEQ 96-well plates, with each plate serving as a replicate. For sorted subsets, 150 to 250 ng of genomic DNA, equivalent to around 30,000 T cell genomes, went into each replicate PCR. The purified libraries were quantified using a Qubit 3.0 fluorometer, sized with a Bioanalyzer 2100, and then quantified again using the KAPA Library Quantification kit. Each immunoSEQ 96-well plate was sequenced on its own single-read 150-cycle Illumina NextSeq 550 flow cell. Processing in the source paper ran as follows. Because the immunoSEQ output held only junctional sequences and lacked quality scores, the filtering could not match the filtering applied to full-length reads. To assign V/J genes and CDR3, sequences were annotated using PyIR, a Python wrapper for IgBLAST v1.9, with IMGT germline references. Reads were removed for weak V/J assignments (E-value above 1e-6), missing CDR3, stop codons, out-of-frame junctions, or ambiguous translated residues. V3J clonotypes were defined by identical inferred V gene, J gene, and CDR3 amino acid sequence. Percentage overlap between repertoires was calculated by dividing the number of shared unique clonotypes by the size of the smaller repertoire. Three approaches were used to assess repertoire richness: RTK rarefaction, the Chao1 estimator, and Recon v2.1 estimates of unobserved clonotypes. Generation probabilities were computed with OLGA for all TCRbeta clonotypes obtained by the gDNA method from several donors. TCRdb provides this immuneACCESS table in a form limited to in-frame rearrangements. Some clones are lacking; in checked studies, under half of them reflect an unresolved V gene, and why the rest are absent is not known. That table is the source of V, J and clone size, and D and trimming were worked out from the DNA. This sample gives millions of clones in total; more than 85% of them show up just once. The ten biggest clones cover about 0.37% of the sample.

The donors were healthy, HIV-negative adults who had no recently reported acute infections or vaccinations. Only Caucasian adults living in Nashville, Tennessee, USA were represented among the donors. Magnetic negative selection was used to enrich CD4+ T cells, after which naive cells were positively selected on CD45RA and the negative fraction became the memory subset. After blood collection by leukapheresis, PBMCs were isolated using Ficoll-Histopaque density gradient centrifugation and then cryopreserved in the vapor phase of liquid nitrogen. Purity and quantity of every magnetically sorted T cell population were checked by analytical flow cytometry. Genomic DNA was isolated from every sorted fraction and measured by UV absorbance on a Nanodrop 2000c. This clone showed up just once. Its antigen is not yet known. The input lacks base qualities; no much larger clone sits a single base away.

Recombination joined TRBV28 with TRBJ1-1; 8 middle bases align to TRBD1. Sequenced material: naive CD4+ T cells from PBMCs. The cell subset or site label for this specimen denotes: CD45RA+ positively selected. The source of this sequence is a man in his late teens or twenties in good health. Some clones in this sample may be carry-over from other donors' samples. CDR3 protein: CASRSGQGFMAFF. The nucleotide sequence is given as TGTGCCAGCAGATCCGGACAGGGTTTTATGGCTTTCTTT. With the rest looked up from the reference TRBV28 and TRBJ1-1 genes rather than sequenced, the full variable domain is DVKVTQSSRYLVKRTGEKVFLECVQDMDHENMFWYRQDPGLGLRLIYFSYDVKMKEKGDIPEGYSVSREKKERFSLILESASTNQTSMYLCASRSGQGFMAFFGQGTRLTVV.